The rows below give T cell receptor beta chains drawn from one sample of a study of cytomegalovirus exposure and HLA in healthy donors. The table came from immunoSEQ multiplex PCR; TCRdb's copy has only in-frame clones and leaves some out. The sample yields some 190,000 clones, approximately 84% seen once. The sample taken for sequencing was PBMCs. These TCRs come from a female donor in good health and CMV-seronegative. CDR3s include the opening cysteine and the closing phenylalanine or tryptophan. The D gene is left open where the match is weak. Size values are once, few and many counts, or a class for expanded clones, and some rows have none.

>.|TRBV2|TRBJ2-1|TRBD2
CASRQISGSRDNEQFF
TGTGCCAGCAGACAAATTAGCGGGAGTCGAGACAATGAGCAGTTCTTC
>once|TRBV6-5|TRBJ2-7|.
CASSSRYEQYF
TGTGCCAGCAGTTCTCGCTACGAGCAGTACTTC
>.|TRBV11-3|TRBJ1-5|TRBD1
CASSFKTGGSNQPQHF
TGTGCCAGCAGCTTTAAAACAGGGGGGTCCAATCAGCCCCAGCATTTT
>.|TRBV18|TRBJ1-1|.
CASSPAGGDTEAFF
TGTGCCAGCTCTCCTGCGGGGGGAGACACTGAAGCTTTCTTT
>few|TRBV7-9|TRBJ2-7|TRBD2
CSSSSLLGREGKTYEQYF
TGTTCCAGCAGCTCCCTTCTCGGGCGGGAGGGGAAGACCTACGAGCAGTACTTC
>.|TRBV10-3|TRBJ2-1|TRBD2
CAIMASAGAYNEQFF
TGTGCCATCATGGCCTCGGCGGGAGCCTACAATGAGCAGTTCTTC
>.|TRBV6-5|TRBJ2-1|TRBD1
CASKPQGADNEQFF
TGTGCCAGCAAACCACAGGGGGCTGACAATGAGCAGTTCTTC
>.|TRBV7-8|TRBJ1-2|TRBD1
CASSSSRGRANYGYTF
TGTGCCAGCAGCTCGAGCAGGGGGCGAGCTAACTATGGCTACACCTTC
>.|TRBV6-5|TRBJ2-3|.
CASSYQGAQYF
TGTGCCAGCAGTTACCAGGGTGCGCAGTATTTT
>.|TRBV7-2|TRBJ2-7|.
CASSRTRDSSYEQYF
TGTGCCAGCAGCCGCACGCGGGACAGCTCCTACGAGCAGTACTTC
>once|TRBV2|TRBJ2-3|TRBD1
CASVGWDSNTDTQYF
TGTGCCAGCGTGGGCTGGGACAGCAACACAGATACGCAGTATTTT
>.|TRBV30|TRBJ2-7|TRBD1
CAWKGQGPYEQYF
TGTGCCTGGAAGGGACAGGGTCCCTACGAGCAGTACTTC
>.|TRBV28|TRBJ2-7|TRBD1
CASSSGQGYEQYF
TGTGCCAGCAGTTCAGGACAGGGCTACGAGCAGTACTTC
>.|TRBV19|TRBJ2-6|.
CASTPRRTGSGANVLTF
TGTGCCAGCACCCCCCGTAGGACTGGATCTGGGGCCAACGTCCTGACTTTC
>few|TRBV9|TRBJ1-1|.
CASSVGMNTEAFF
TGTGCCAGCAGCGTAGGTATGAACACTGAAGCTTTCTTT
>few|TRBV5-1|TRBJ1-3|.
CASSLDQVGNTIYF
TGCGCCAGCAGCTTGGATCAGGTTGGAAACACCATATATTTT
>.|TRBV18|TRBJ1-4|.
CASSLSRNEKLFF
TGTGCCAGCTCACTGTCCAGGAATGAAAAACTGTTTTTT
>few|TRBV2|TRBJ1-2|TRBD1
CASSGQGAGGYTF
TGTGCCAGCAGTGGACAGGGGGCGGGTGGCTACACCTTC
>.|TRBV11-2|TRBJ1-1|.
CASSSGGREAFF
TGTGCCAGCAGCTCCGGTGGTAGAGAAGCTTTCTTT
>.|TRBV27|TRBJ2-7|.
CASSLSRGYEQYF
TGTGCCAGCAGTTTATCGCGGGGCTACGAGCAGTACTTC
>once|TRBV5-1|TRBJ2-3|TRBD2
CASSLAGGDADTQYF
TGCGCCAGCAGCCTAGCGGGGGGCGACGCAGATACGCAATATTTT
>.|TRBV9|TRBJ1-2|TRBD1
CASSVGAGGNYGYTF
TGTGCCAGCAGCGTAGGGGCAGGGGGTAACTATGGCTACACCTTC
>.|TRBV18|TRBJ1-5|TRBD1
CASSLGQPNQPQHF
TGTGCCAGCTCACTGGGACAGCCCAATCAGCCCCAGCATTTT
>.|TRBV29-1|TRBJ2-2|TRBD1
CSVLLTGGFTGELFF
TGCAGCGTTCTGCTGACAGGGGGCTTCACCGGGGAGCTGTTTTTT
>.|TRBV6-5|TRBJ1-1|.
CATGGPLNTEAFF
TGTGCCACCGGGGGACCTTTGAACACTGAAGCTTTCTTT
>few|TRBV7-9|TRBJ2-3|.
CASSPRGPDTQYF
TGTGCCAGCAGCCCCCGAGGCCCAGATACGCAGTATTTT
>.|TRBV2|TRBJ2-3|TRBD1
CASGKDRGPDTQYF
TGTGCCAGCGGCAAGGACAGGGGGCCAGATACGCAGTATTTT
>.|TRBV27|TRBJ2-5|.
CASSLSEVTETQYF
TGTGCCAGCAGTTTATCTGAGGTAACGGAGACCCAGTACTTC
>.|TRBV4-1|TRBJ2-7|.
CASSQVSPTYEQYF
TGCGCCAGCAGCCAAGTATCACCCACCTACGAGCAGTACTTC
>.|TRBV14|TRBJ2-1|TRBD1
CASSQETGEAEQFF
TGTGCCAGCAGCCAAGAAACAGGGGAAGCTGAGCAGTTCTTC